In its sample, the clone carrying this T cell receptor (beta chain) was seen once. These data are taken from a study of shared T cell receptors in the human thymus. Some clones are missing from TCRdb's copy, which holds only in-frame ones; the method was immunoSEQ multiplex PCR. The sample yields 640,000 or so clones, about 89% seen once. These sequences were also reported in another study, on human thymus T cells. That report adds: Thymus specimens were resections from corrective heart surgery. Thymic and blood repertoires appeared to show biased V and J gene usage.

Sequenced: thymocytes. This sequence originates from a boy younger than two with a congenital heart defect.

In DNA form, the CDR3 reads TGTGCTAGTGGTTCAAACAGGTACTGCTCCTACGAGCAGTACTTC. Its translation is CASGSNRYCSYEQYF. V gene TRBV12-5 combines with J gene TRBJ2-7, with TRBD1 as a possible D gene (5 bases). Per germline, CDR1 LGHNT and CDR2 FRNRAP. V was cut by 4 bases and J by 0 bases, with 13 bases left in between. The CDR3 is 15 residues long.